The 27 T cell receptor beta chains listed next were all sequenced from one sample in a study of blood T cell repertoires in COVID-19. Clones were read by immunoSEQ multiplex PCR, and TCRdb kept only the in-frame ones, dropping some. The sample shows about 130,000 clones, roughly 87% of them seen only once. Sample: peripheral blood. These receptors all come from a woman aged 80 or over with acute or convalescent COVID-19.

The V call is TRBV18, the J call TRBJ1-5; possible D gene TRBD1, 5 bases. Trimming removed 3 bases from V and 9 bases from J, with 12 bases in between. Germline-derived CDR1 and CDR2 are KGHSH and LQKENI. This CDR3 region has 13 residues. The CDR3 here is CASSPSEGTPQHF. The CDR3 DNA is TGTGCCAGCTCACCTTCGGAGGGGACGCCCCAGCATTTT.

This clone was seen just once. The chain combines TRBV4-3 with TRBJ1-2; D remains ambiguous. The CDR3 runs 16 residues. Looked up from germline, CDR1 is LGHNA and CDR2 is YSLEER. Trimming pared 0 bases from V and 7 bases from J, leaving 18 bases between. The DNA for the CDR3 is TGCGCCAGCAGCCAAGACCTCTGGACCTCGCGGGTTGGCTACACCTTC. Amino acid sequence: CASSQDLWTSRVGYTF.

CDR3: CASSFGRGGTDTQYF. The CDR3, as DNA: TGTGCCAGCAGCTTCGGGCGGGGGGGCACAGATACGCAGTATTTT. The rearrangement uses TRBV5-4 and TRBJ2-3; TRBD2 matches at 8 bases. The CDR3 runs to 15 residues. Germline loops: CDR1 SGHNT, CDR2 YYREEE (reference sequence). After removal of 2 bases from V and 1 base from J, the junction contained 3 bases not matched to a gene.

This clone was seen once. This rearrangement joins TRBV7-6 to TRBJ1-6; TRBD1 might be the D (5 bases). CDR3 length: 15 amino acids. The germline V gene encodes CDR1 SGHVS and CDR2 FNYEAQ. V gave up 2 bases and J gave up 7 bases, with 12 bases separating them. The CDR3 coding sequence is TGTGCCAGCAGCTTATCTCAGGGTACCAATTCACCCCTCCACTTT. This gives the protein CASSLSQGTNSPLHF. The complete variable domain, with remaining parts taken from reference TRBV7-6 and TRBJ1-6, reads GAGVSQSPRYKVTKRGQDVALRCDPISGHVSLYWYRQALGQGPEFLTYFNYEAQQDKSGLPNDRFSAERPEGSISTLTIQRTEQRDSAMYRCASSLSQGTNSPLHFGNGTRLTVT.

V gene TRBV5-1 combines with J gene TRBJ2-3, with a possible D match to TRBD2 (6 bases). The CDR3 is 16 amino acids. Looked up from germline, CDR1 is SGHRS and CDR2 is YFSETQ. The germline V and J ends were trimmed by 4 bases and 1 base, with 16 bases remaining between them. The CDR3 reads CASSPRGGVGTDTQYF. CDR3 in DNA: TGCGCCAGCAGCCCTCGGGGAGGTGTAGGCACAGATACGCAGTATTTT.

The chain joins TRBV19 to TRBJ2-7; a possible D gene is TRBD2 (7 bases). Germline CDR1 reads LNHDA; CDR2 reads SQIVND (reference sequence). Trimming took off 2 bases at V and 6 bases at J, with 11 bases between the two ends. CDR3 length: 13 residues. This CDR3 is CASSINREGEQYF. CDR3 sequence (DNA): TGTGCCAGTAGTATAAACAGGGAGGGCGAGCAGTACTTC.

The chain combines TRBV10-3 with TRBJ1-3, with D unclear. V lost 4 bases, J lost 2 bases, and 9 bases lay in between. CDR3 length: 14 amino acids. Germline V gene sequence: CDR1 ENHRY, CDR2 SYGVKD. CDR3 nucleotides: TGTGCCATCAGTGGACTGAAGCCTGGAAACACCATATATTTT. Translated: CAISGLKPGNTIYF.

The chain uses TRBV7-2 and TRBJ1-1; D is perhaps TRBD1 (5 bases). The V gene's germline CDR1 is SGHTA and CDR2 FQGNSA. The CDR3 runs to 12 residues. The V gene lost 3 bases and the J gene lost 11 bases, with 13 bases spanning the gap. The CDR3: CASSLDRGAAFF. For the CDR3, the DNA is TGTGCCAGCAGCTTGGATAGGGGTGCGGCTTTCTTT.

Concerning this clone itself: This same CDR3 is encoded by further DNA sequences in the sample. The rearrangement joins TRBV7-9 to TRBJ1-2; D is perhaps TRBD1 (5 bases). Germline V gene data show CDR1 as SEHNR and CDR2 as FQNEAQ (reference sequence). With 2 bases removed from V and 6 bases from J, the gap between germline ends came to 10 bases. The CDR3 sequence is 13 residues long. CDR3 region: CASSLRGGDGYTF. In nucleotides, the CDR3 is TGTGCCAGCAGCTTAAGGGGAGGTGATGGCTACACCTTC.

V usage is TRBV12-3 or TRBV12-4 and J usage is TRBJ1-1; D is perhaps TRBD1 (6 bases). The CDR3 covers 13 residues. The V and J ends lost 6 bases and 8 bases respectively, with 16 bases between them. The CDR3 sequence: CASSFWGQGEAFF. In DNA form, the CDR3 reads TGTGCCAGCAGCTTTTGGGGGCAGGGCGAAGCTTTCTTT.

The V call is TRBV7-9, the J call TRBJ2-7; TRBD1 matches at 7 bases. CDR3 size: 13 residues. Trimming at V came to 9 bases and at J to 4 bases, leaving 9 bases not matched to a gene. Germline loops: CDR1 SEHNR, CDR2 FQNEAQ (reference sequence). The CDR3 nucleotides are TGTGCCAGGACGGAAGGGGGCAGGTACGAGCAGTACGTC. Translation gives CARTEGGRYEQYV.

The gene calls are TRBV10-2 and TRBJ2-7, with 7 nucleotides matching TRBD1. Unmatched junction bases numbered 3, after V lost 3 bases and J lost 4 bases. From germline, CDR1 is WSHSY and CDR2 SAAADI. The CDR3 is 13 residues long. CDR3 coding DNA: TGCGCCAGCAGTGAAGGGACAGCTTACGAGCAGTACGTC. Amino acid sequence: CASSEGTAYEQYV.

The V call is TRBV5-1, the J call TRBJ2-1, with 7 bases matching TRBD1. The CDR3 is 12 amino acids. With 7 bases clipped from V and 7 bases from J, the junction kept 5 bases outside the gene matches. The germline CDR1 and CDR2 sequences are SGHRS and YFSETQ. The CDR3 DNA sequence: TGCGCCAGCCGACAGGGTGGGAATGAGCAGTTCTTC. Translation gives CASRQGGNEQFF.

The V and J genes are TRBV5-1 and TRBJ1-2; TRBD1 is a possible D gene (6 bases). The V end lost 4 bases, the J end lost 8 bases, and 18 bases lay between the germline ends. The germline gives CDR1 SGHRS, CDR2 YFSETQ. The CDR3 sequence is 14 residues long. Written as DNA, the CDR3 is TGCGCCAGCAGCAGTGGGGGTTCAGGGGAAGGCTACACCTTC. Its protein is CASSSGGSGEGYTF.

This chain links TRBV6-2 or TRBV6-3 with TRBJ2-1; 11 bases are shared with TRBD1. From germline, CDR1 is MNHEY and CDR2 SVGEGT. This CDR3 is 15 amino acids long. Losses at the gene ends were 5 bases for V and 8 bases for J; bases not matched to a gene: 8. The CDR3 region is CASSVRGQGEYEQFF. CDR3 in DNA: TGTGCCAGCAGTGTCAGGGGACAGGGGGAATATGAGCAGTTCTTC.

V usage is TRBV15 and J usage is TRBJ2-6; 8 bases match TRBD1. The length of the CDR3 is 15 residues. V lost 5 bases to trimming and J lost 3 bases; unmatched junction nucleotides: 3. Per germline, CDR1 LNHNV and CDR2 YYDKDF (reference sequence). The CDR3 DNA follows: TGTGCCACCAGCGGACAGGGACTTGGGGCCAACGTCCTGACTTTC. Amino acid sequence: CATSGQGLGANVLTF.

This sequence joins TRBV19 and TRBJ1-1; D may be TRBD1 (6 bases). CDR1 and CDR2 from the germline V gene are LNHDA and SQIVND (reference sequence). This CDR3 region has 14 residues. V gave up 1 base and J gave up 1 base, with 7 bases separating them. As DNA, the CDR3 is TGTGCCAGTAGTATAGGCAGGGGGAACACTGAAGCTTTCTTT. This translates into CASSIGRGNTEAFF.

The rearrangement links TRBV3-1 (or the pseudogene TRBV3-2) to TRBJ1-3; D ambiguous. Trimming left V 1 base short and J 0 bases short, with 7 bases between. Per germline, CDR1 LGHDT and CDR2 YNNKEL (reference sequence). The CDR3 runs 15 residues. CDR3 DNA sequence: TGTGCCAGCAGCCAAGCGCACAGCTCTGGAAACACCATATATTTT. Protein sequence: CASSQAHSSGNTIYF.

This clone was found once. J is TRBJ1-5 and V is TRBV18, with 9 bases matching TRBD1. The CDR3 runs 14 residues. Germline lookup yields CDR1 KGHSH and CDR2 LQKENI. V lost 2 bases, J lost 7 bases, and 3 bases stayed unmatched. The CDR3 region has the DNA TGTGCCAGCTCACCATGGGACAGGGAGCAGCCCCAGCATTTT. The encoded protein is CASSPWDREQPQHF. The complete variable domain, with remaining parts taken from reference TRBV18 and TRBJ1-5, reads NAGVMQNPRHLVRRRGQEARLRCSPMKGHSHVYWYRQLPEEGLKFMVYLQKENIIDESGMPKERFSAEFPKEGPSILRIQQVVRGDSAAYFCASSPWDREQPQHFGDGTRLSIL.

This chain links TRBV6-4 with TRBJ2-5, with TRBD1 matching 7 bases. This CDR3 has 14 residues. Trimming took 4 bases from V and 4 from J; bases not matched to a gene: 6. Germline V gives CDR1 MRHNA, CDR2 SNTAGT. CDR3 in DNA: TGTGCCAGCAGTGCGATGGCAGGGGGAGAGACCCAGTACTTC. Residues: CASSAMAGGETQYF.

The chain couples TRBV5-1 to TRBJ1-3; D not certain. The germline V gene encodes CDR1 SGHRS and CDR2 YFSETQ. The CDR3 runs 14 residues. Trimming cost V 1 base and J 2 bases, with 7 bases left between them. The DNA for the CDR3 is TGCGCCAGCAGCTTGAACATGGCTGGAAACACCATATATTTT. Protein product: CASSLNMAGNTIYF. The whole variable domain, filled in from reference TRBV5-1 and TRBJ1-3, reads KAGVTQTPRYLIKTRGQQVTLSCSPISGHRSVSWYQQTPGQGLQFLFEYFSETQRNKGNFPGRFSGRQFSNSRSEMNVSTLELGDSALYLCASSLNMAGNTIYFGEGSWLTVV.

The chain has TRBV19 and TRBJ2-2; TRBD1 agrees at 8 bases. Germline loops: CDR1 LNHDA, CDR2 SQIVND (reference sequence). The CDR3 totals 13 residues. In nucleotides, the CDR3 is TGTGCTTGCAGGGGGCGCGGTGGCGGGGAGCTGTTTTTT. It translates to CACRGRGGGELFF.

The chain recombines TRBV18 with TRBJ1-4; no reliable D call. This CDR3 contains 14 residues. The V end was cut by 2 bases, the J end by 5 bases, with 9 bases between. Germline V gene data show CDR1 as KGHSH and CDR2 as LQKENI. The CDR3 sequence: CASSPGPPNEKLFF. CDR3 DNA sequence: TGTGCCAGCTCACCAGGGCCGCCCAATGAAAAACTGTTTTTT.

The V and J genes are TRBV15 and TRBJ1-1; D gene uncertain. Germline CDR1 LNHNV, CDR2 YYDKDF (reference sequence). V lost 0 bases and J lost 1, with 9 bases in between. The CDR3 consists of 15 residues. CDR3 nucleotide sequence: TGTGCCACCAGCAGAGAGACCCCGGGGAACACTGAAGCTTTCTTT. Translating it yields CATSRETPGNTEAFF. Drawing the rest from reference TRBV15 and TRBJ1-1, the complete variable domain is DAMVIQNPRYQVTQFGKPVTLSCSQTLNHNVMYWYQQKSSQAPKLLFHYYDKDFNNEADTPDNFQSRRPNTSFCFLDIRSPGLGDTAMYLCATSRETPGNTEAFFGQGTRLTVV.

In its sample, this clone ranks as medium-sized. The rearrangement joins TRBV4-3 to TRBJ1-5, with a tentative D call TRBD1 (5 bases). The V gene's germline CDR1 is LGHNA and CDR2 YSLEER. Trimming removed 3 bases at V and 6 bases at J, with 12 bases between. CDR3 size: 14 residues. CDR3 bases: TGCGCCAGCAGCCAGTGGACATCTGCTCAGCCCCAGCATTTT. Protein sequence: CASSQWTSAQPQHF.

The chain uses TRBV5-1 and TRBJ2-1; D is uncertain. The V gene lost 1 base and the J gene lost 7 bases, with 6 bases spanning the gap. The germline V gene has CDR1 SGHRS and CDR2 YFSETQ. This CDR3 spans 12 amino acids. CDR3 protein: CASSLFQNEQFF. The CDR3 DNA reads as TGCGCCAGCAGCTTGTTCCAGAATGAGCAGTTCTTC.

The CDR3 coding sequence is TGTGCCATCAGTCCCGGAGGCTCTGGGGCCAACGTCCTGACTTTC. It is translated as CAISPGGSGANVLTF. The chain has TRBV10-3 and TRBJ2-6; the D gene is possibly TRBD2 (5 bases). Germline values: CDR1 ENHRY, CDR2 SYGVKD. With 5 bases removed from V and 0 bases from J, the gap between germline ends came to 8 bases. CDR3 length: 15 residues.